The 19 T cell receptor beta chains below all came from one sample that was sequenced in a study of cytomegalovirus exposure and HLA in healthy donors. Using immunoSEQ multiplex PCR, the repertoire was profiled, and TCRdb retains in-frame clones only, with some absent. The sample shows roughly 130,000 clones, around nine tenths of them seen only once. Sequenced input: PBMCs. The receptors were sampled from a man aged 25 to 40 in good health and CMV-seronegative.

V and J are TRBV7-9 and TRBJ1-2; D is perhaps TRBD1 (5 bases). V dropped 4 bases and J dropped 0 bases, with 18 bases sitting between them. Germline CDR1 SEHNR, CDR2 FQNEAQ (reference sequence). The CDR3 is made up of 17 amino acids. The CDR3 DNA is TGTGCCAGCAGCTCCTGGGGCGGGGTGGTCTCTAACTATGGCTACACCTTC. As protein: CASSSWGGVVSNYGYTF.

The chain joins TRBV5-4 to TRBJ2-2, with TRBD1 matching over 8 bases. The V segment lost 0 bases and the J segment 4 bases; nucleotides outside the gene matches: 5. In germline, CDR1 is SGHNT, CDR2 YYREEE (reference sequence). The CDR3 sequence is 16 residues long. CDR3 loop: CASSLEDRDLTGELFF. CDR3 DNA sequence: TGTGCCAGCAGCTTGGAGGACAGGGATCTCACCGGGGAGCTGTTTTTT.

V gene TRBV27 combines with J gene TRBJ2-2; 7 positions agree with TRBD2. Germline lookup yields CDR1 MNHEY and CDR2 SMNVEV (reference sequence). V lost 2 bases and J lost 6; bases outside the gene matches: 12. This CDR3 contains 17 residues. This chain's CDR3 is CASSLPLFSGRAGELFF. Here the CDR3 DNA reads TGTGCCAGCAGTTTACCCCTGTTTTCAGGGAGGGCCGGGGAGCTGTTTTTT.

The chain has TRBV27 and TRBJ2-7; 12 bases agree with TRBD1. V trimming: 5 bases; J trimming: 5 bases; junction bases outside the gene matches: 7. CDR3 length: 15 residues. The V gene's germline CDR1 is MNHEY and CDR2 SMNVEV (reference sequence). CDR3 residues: CASSPAGTGGHEQYF. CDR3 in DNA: TGTGCCAGCAGTCCGGCCGGGACAGGGGGCCACGAGCAGTACTTC.

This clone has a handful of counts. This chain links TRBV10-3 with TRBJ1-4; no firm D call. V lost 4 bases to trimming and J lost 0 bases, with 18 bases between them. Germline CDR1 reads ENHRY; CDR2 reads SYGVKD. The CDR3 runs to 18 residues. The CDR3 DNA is TGTGCCATCAGTGCTTCAGCGACTTTTCTTTCAACTAATGAAAAACTGTTTTTT. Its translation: CAISASATFLSTNEKLFF.

CDR3 sequence: CASSPSRQGRNSPLHF. In DNA, the CDR3 is TGTGCCAGCAGCCCTTCCCGACAGGGTAGAAATTCACCCCTCCACTTT. The gene calls are TRBV28 and TRBJ1-6, with 7 bases aligning to TRBD1. The CDR3 sequence is 16 residues long. CDR1 and CDR2 from the germline V gene are MDHEN and SYDVKM. Trimming removed 6 bases from V and 7 bases from J; junction bases left unmatched: 12.

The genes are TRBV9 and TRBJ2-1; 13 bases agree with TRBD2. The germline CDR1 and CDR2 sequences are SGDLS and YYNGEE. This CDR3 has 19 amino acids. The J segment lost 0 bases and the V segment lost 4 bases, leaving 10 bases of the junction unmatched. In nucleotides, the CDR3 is TGTGCCAGCAGCACTCGGACTAGCGGGGGCCCTAGCTCCTACAATGAGCAGTTCTTC. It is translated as CASSTRTSGGPSSYNEQFF.

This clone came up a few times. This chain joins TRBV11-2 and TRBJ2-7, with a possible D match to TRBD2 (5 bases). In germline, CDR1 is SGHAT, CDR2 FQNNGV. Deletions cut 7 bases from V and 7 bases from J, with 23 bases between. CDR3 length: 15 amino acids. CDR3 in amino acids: CASNRDVGARWEQYF. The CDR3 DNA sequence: TGTGCCAGCAACAGAGACGTGGGAGCCAGATGGGAGCAGTACTTC.

CDR3 nucleotides: TGTGCCAGCAGCGTAGGGAGGAGGCTAGCGGATTACAATGAGCAGTTCTTC. This sequence encodes CASSVGRRLADYNEQFF. This chain joins TRBV9 and TRBJ2-1, with 7 bases matching TRBD2. V trimming: 0 bases; J trimming: 4 bases; junction bases outside the gene matches: 10. The CDR3 spans 17 residues. The V gene's germline CDR1 is SGDLS and CDR2 YYNGEE.

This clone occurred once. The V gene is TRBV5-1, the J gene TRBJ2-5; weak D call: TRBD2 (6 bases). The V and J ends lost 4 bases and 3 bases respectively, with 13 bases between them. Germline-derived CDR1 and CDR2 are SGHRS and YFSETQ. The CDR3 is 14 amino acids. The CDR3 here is CASSGGTVKETQYF. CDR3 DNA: TGCGCCAGCAGCGGGGGGACCGTAAAAGAGACCCAGTACTTC. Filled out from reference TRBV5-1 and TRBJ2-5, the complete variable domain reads KAGVTQTPRYLIKTRGQQVTLSCSPISGHRSVSWYQQTPGQGLQFLFEYFSETQRNKGNFPGRFSGRQFSNSRSEMNVSTLELGDSALYLCASSGGTVKETQYFGPGTRLLVL.

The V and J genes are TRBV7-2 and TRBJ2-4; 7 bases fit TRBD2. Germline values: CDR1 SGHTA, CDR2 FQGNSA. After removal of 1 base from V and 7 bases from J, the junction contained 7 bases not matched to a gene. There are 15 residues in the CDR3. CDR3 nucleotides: TGTGCCAGCAGCTTAGGGACTAGTTGGGGGAACATTCAGTACTTC. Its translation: CASSLGTSWGNIQYF.

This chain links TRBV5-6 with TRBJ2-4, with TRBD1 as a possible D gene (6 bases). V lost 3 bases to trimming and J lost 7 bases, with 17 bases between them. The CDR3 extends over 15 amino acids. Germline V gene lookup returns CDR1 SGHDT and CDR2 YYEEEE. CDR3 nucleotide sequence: TGTGCCAGCAGCTCCCCCCGGTCCACAGGGAACATTCAGTACTTC. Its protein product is CASSSPRSTGNIQYF.

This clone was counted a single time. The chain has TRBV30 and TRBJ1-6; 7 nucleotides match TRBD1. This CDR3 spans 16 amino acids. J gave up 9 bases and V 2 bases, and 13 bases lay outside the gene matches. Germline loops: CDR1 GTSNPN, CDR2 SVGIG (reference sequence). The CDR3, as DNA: TGTGCCTGGAGTACTGACAGGGTCCATAGGGGTTCACCCCTCCACTTT. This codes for CAWSTDRVHRGSPLHF. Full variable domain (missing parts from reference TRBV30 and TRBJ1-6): SQTIHQWPATLVQPVGSPLSLECTVEGTSNPNLYWYRQAAGRGLQLLFYSVGIGQISSEVPQNLSASRPQDRQFILSSKKLLLSDSGFYLCAWSTDRVHRGSPLHFGNGTRLTVT.

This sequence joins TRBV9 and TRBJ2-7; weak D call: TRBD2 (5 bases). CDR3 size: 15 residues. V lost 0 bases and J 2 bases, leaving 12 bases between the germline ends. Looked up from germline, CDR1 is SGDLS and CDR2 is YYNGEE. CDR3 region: CASSVGSGWAYEQYF. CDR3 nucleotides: TGTGCCAGCAGCGTAGGCAGCGGTTGGGCCTACGAGCAGTACTTC.

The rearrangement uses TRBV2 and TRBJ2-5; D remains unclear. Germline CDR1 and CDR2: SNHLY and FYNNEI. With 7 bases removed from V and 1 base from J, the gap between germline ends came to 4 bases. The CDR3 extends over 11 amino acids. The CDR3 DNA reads TGTGCCAGCAAGCTCCAAGAGACCCAGTACTTC. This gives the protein CASKLQETQYF.

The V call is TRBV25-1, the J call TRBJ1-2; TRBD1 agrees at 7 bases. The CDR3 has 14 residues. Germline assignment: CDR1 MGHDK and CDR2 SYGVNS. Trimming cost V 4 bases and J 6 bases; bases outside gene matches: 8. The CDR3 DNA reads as TGTGCCAGCAGTGTAGAAGGGGGCGCGGATGGCTACACCTTC. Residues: CASSVEGGADGYTF.

The CDR3 nucleotides are TGTGCCAGTTCCCCTATGAGGAATCAGCCCCAGCATTTT. Translating gives CASSPMRNQPQHF. This sequence joins TRBV19 and TRBJ1-5; D gene ambiguous. Germline V CDR1 and CDR2: LNHDA, SQIVND (reference sequence). Trimming removed 8 bases from V and 4 bases from J, with 12 bases in between. This CDR3 contains 13 residues.

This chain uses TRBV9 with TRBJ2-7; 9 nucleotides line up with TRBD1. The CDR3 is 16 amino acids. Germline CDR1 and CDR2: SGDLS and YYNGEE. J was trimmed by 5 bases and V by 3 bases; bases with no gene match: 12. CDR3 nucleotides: TGTGCCAGCAGCGGACAGGGGGTAAGATTATTGGACGAGCAGTACTTC. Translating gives CASSGQGVRLLDEQYF.

The CDR3 spells CASSESSQGWEKLFF. In DNA form, the CDR3 reads TGCGCCAGCAGTGAGTCGAGCCAGGGGTGGGAAAAACTGTTTTTT. The V and J genes are TRBV10-2 and TRBJ1-4, with D perhaps matching TRBD1 (6 bases). In germline, CDR1 is WSHSY, CDR2 SAAADI. The V end lost 0 bases, the J end lost 8 bases, and 13 bases lay between the germline ends. The CDR3 sequence is 15 residues long.